This T cell receptor beta chain emerged from a study of control samples from healthy donors and cancer patients. This CDR3 is 14 amino acids long. Trimming removed 2 bases at V and 6 bases at J, with 12 bases between. Germline V gene lookup returns CDR1 LGHDT and CDR2 YNNKEL (reference sequence). Produced via immunoSEQ multiplex PCR; TCRdb's table is partial and in-frame only. The sample has about 82,000 clones, approximately 89% seen once. The origin of this receptor is a man in his forties or fifties in good health. This sequence joins TRBV3-1 (or the pseudogene TRBV3-2) and TRBJ2-3, with a weak D call TRBD1 (6 bases). The sample consisted of blood. The CDR3, as DNA: TGTGCCAGCAGCCAAAGAACAGGGCTCGATACGCAGTATTTT. Protein: CASSQRTGLDTQYF.